Listed here are 14 T cell receptor beta chains from one sample, sequenced in a study of cytomegalovirus exposure and HLA in healthy donors. 13 Jbeta primers and 60 Vbeta primers were used for the PCR. TCRdb's table, derived via immunoSEQ multiplex PCR, lists solely in-frame clones and lacks some. Counted here are around 130,000 clones, around 75% occurring once; the ten biggest clones make up about 3.4%. The sequencing sample was made of PBMCs. The receptors stem from a man aged 30-40 years in good health and CMV-seronegative.

The chain recombines TRBV7-3 with TRBJ1-1; 8 positions agree with TRBD1. CDR1 SGHTA and CDR2 FQGTGA come from the germline V gene. With V trimmed by 7 bases and J by 4 bases, 5 bases remained unmatched. The CDR3 length is 13 residues. CDR3 coding DNA: TGTGCCAGCACCCTCGGACAGGGCACTGAAGCTTTCTTT. Its protein product is CASTLGQGTEAFF.

The rearrangement uses TRBV27 and TRBJ2-3, with TRBD2 identical over 11 bases. Germline CDR1 reads MNHEY; CDR2 reads SMNVEV (reference sequence). The CDR3 covers 22 residues. With 3 bases clipped from V and 0 bases from J, the junction kept 20 bases outside the gene matches. The CDR3: CASSFFGVRGTSGSSSTDTQYF. The CDR3 region has the DNA TGTGCCAGCAGTTTTTTTGGGGTTAGAGGGACTAGCGGCAGCTCTAGCACAGATACGCAGTATTTT.

This clone was detected only once. The chain employs TRBV6-4 and TRBJ2-2, with D maybe TRBD1 (6 bases). V dropped 6 bases and J dropped 0 bases, with 11 bases sitting between them. Germline CDR1 reads MRHNA; CDR2 reads SNTAGT. The CDR3 runs to 15 residues. CDR3 DNA sequence: TGTGCCAGCAGCCAACAGGGCGCGAACACCGGGGAGCTGTTTTTT. Translated, it gives CASSQQGANTGELFF.

This chain links TRBV19 with TRBJ1-5; D is perhaps TRBD1 (5 bases). CDR3 size: 14 residues. The V gene's germline CDR1 is LNHDA and CDR2 SQIVND (reference sequence). The V end was cut by 2 bases, the J end by 4 bases, with 9 bases between. The CDR3 is CASSIFQGNQPQHF. CDR3 coding DNA: TGTGCCAGTAGTATATTTCAGGGTAATCAGCCCCAGCATTTT.

This chain uses TRBV30 with TRBJ1-5, with 9 bases identical to TRBD1. Germline V gene sequence: CDR1 GTSNPN, CDR2 SVGIG (reference sequence). V shed 4 bases, J shed 6 bases, and the junction held 4 bases outside the gene matches. This CDR3 comprises 13 residues. The CDR3 DNA is TGTGCCTGGAACAGGGGGCAGGGTCAGCCCCAGCATTTT. Residues: CAWNRGQGQPQHF.

The chain couples TRBV30 to TRBJ1-1; unclear D gene. CDR3 length: 12 amino acids. The V end lost 1 base, the J end lost 1 base, and 4 bases lay between the germline ends. Germline V gene data show CDR1 as GTSNPN and CDR2 as SVGIG (reference sequence). The CDR3, as DNA: TGTGCCTGGAGTGCACAGAACACTGAAGCTTTCTTT. Amino acid sequence: CAWSAQNTEAFF.

CDR3 loop: CASNFDRGAETQYF. The CDR3 DNA reads TGCGCCAGCAATTTCGACAGGGGGGCAGAGACCCAGTACTTC. The V call is TRBV5-1, the J call TRBJ2-5, with 9 bases lining up with TRBD1. V shed 6 bases, J shed 4 bases, and the junction held 7 bases outside the gene matches. The germline gives CDR1 SGHRS, CDR2 YFSETQ. The CDR3 has 14 residues.

J is TRBJ2-7 and V is TRBV4-3; perhaps TRBD1 as D (5 bases). The CDR3 sequence is 14 residues long. Trimming took off 4 bases at V and 0 bases at J, with 10 bases between the two ends. Germline CDR1 LGHNA, CDR2 YSLEER. The CDR3 loop reads CASSLGQGSYEQYF. The CDR3 DNA reads TGCGCCAGCAGCCTGGGGCAGGGCTCCTACGAGCAGTACTTC.

The chain links TRBV7-2 to TRBJ2-3; 8 positions match TRBD2. Germline lookup yields CDR1 SGHTA and CDR2 FQGNSA. This CDR3 is 16 amino acids long. V was clipped by 5 bases and J by 2 bases; unmatched bases: 9. This chain's CDR3 is CASSGPNGGATDTQYF. CDR3 coding DNA: TGTGCCAGCAGCGGACCGAACGGGGGGGCCACAGATACGCAGTATTTT.

The J gene is TRBJ2-7, the V gene TRBV7-9, with TRBD1 matching over 7 bases. V shed 5 bases, J shed 4 bases, and the junction held 11 bases outside the gene matches. This CDR3 has 15 amino acids. CDR1 is SEHNR and CDR2 is FQNEAQ in the germline V gene (reference sequence). The CDR3 loop reads CASSRRTGEVYEQYF. For the CDR3, the DNA is TGTGCCAGCAGCCGAAGGACAGGAGAAGTTTACGAGCAGTACTTC.

This clone showed up just a few times. This rearrangement joins TRBV6-1 to TRBJ1-5; no definite D call. Germline-derived CDR1 and CDR2 are MNHNS and SASEGT. The V end lost 10 bases, the J end lost 5 bases, and 6 bases lay between the germline ends. This CDR3 spans 10 amino acids. The CDR3 region is CAINYQPQHF. CDR3 bases: TGTGCCATCAACTATCAGCCCCAGCATTTT.

This clone has just a few counts. V gene TRBV5-6 combines with J gene TRBJ1-2, with 8 bases lining up with TRBD1. The CDR3 is 14 residues long. Germline lookup yields CDR1 SGHDT and CDR2 YYEEEE. The junction had 5 bases not matched to a gene; V was cut back by 4 bases and J by 3 bases. The CDR3 is CASSRTGRDYGYTF. The CDR3 nucleotides read TGTGCCAGCAGCCGGACAGGGAGGGACTATGGCTACACCTTC. Full variable domain (rest looked up from reference TRBV5-6 and TRBJ1-2): DAGVTQSPTHLIKTRGQQVTLRCSPKSGHDTVSWYQQALGQGPQFIFQYYEEEERQRGNFPDRFSGHQFPNYSSELNVNALLLGDSALYLCASSRTGRDYGYTFGSGTRLTVV.

This chain joins TRBV9 and TRBJ2-1, with 9 bases lining up with TRBD1. The CDR3 totals 15 residues. V lost 3 bases and J lost 2; bases outside the gene matches: 3. CDR1 and CDR2 from the germline V gene are SGDLS and YYNGEE. CDR3 loop: CASSGDRAAYNEQFF. The CDR3 coding sequence is TGTGCCAGCAGCGGGGACAGGGCGGCCTACAATGAGCAGTTCTTC. Full variable domain (outside the CDR3, taken from reference TRBV9 and TRBJ2-1): DSGVTQTPKHLITATGQRVTLRCSPRSGDLSVYWYQQSLDQGLQFLIQYYNGEERAKGNILERFSAQQFPDLHSELNLSSLELGDSALYFCASSGDRAAYNEQFFGPGTRLTVL.

The chain uses TRBV13 and TRBJ2-2; 14 bases are a match to TRBD2. J was trimmed by 1 base and V by 4 bases; bases with no gene match: 2. CDR3 length: 17 amino acids. In germline, CDR1 is PRHDT, CDR2 FYEKMQ (reference sequence). The CDR3 DNA reads as TGTGCCAGCAGCTGGGGACTAGCGGGGGTGAACACCGGGGAGCTGTTTTTT. It translates to CASSWGLAGVNTGELFF.